The entry that follows covers one T cell receptor beta chain sequence. Its target is unknown. The PCR ran on 60 Vbeta and 13 Jbeta primers. Clones were sequenced by immunoSEQ multiplex PCR, and TCRdb holds only the in-frame ones, with some missing. The data show 60,000 to 65,000 clones, around 75% seen once. This CDR3 has 16 amino acids. V lost 2 bases and J 2 bases, leaving 13 bases between the germline ends. Germline lookup yields CDR1 LNHNV and CDR2 YYDKDF (reference sequence). This record belongs to a study of cytomegalovirus exposure and HLA in healthy donors. General study points: Reported results showed that the classifier diagnosed cytomegalovirus status with high specificity and sensitivity.

The source of this sequence is a woman aged 40 to 50 in good health and CMV-seropositive. The sample was PBMCs. The genes are TRBV15 and TRBJ1-3; D may be TRBD1 (6 bases). DNA of the CDR3: TGTGCCACCAGCAGACTATTCGGGACACCTGGAAACACCATATATTTT. This sequence encodes CATSRLFGTPGNTIYF. The variable domain in full, completed from reference TRBV15 and TRBJ1-3, reads DAMVIQNPRYQVTQFGKPVTLSCSQTLNHNVMYWYQQKSSQAPKLLFHYYDKDFNNEADTPDNFQSRRPNTSFCFLDIRSPGLGDTAMYLCATSRLFGTPGNTIYFGEGSWLTVV.